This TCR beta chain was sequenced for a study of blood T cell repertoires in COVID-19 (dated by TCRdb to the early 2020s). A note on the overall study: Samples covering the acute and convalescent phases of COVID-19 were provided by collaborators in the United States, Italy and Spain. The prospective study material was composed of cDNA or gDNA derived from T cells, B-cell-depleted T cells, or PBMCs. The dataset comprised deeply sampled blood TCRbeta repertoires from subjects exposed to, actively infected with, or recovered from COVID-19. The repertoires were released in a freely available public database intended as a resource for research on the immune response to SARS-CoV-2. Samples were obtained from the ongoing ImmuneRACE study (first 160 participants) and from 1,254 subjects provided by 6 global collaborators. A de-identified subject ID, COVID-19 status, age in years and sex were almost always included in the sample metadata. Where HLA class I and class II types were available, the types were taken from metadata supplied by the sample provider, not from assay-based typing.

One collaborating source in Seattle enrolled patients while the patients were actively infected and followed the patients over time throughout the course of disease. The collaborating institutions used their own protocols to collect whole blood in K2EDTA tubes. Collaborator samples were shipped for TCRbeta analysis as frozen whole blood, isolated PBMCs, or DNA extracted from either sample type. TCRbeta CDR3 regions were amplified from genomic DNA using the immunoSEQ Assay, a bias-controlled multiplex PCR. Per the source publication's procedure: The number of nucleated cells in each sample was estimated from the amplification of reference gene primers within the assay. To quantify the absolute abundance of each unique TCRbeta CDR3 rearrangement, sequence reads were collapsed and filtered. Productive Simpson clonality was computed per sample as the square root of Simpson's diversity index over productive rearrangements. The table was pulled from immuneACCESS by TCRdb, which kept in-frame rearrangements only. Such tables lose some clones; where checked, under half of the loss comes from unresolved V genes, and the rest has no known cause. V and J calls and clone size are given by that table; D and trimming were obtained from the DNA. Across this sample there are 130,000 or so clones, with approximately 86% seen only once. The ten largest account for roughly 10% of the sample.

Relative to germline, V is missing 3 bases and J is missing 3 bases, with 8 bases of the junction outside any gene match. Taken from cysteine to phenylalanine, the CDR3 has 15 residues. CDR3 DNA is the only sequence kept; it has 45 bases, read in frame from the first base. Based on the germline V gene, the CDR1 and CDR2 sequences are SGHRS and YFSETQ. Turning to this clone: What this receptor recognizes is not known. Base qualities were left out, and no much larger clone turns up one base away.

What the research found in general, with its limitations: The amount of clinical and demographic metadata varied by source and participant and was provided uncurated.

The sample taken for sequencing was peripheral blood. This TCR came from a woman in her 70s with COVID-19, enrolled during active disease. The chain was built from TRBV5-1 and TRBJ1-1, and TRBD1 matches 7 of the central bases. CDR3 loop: CASSWGRQGDTEAFF. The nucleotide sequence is TGCGCCAGCAGCTGGGGGCGACAGGGAGACACTGAAGCTTTCTTT.